The table lists the clone carrying this T cell receptor beta chain with a count of one. Its target is unknown. The data were taken from a study of shared clonotypes between healthy human individuals. Study as a whole: Each donor's CD8 memory used one plate, CD8 naive two, each CD4 subset three.

Findings and limits, study-wide: Relative to memory subsets, naive subsets generally showed larger estimated richness. Blood was the only sampled material, and tissue repertoires likely differ.

The CDR3 sequence is 15 residues long. Germline V lookup: CDR1 SGHRS, CDR2 YFSETQ. Deletions cut 2 bases from V and 5 bases from J, with 13 bases between. Authors' data handling: ImmunoSEQ output lacked quality scores and full-length reads, limiting matched filtering. Profiling relied on immunoSEQ multiplex PCR, and the TCRdb table lists in-frame clones only, not all of them. Clonal size and the V and J genes are those of that table, whereas D and trimming came from the DNA. The sample lists roughly 1.4 million clones, about 98.5% occurring once. The V and J genes are TRBV5-1 and TRBJ2-2; no clear D gene. The sequenced material came from naive CD4+ T cells sorted from blood. The subset is: CD45RA+ positively selected. This clonotype was sampled from a man aged 30-40 years in good health. The CDR3 loop is CASSFGPGETGELFF. DNA for the CDR3: TGCGCCAGCAGCTTCGGTCCCGGAGAAACCGGGGAGCTGTTTTTT.